This T cell receptor (beta chain) was identified in a study of T cell repertoires in cytomegalovirus infection. Study overall: It was the public TCR beta signatures that indicated both CMV infection and matching HLA type. Whole-study findings and limits: CMV-specific TCR beta clonotypes restricted by HLA-C were the ones dominating the ex vivo response. Cumulative frequency (of public TCR beta family members) identified carriers of CMV plus the relevant HLA.

TCRdb re-analysed the reads in MiXCR, keeping a single row per CDR3 protein. The sample gives roughly 500,000 distinct CDR3 sequences, 16% of which show up once; under 30% is in the top ten. The sample holds many counts of this clonotype. Its target is unknown. CDR1 and CDR2 from the germline V gene are LNHDA and SQIVND (reference sequence). The ends lost 4 bases at V and 4 bases at J; junction bases unmatched: 7. CDR3 length: 16 residues. Specimen: CD8+ T cells from PBMCs. The TCR originated in a human donor in good health (CMV status not recorded). Some clones in this sample may be carry-over from other donors' samples. The V call is TRBV19, the J call TRBJ2-2; the match to TRBD2 covers 9 bases. CDR3 in amino acids: CASSKIAGAPTGELFF. CDR3 nucleotide sequence: TGTGCCAGTAGTAAGATAGCGGGGGCTCCCACCGGGGAGCTGTTTTTT.